This T cell receptor beta chain was obtained from a study of T cell responses to AZD1222 COVID-19 vaccine. About the research overall: Samples with a second dose at about 4 or about 12 weeks were pooled together.

From germline, CDR1 is SGHTA and CDR2 FQGTGA. The CDR3 totals 18 residues. V shed 1 base and J shed 0 bases, with 13 bases lying between them. Findings and caveats of the study: Among the donors, most were white British and more were female, and clonal diversity was possibly underestimated.

Comments on this clone: Its antigen is not known.

Repertoires were generated with immunoSEQ multiplex PCR, while TCRdb's copy carries only in-frame clones and drops some. The repertoire has about 140,000 clones, approximately 90% of them found once; the top ten carry about 4.4%. The material was peripheral blood, obtained on day 0 of AZD1222 vaccination. The chain has TRBV7-3 and TRBJ1-6; no clear D gene. The receptor was isolated from an adult in good health. DNA for the CDR3: TGTGCCAGCAGCTTAAAAGGGAAGGCCAGCTCCTATAATTCACCCCTCCACTTT. It translates to CASSLKGKASSYNSPLHF.